This T cell receptor beta chain was identified in a study of T-cell memory formation after mild COVID-19. The J segment lost 4 bases and the V segment lost 4 bases, leaving 10 bases of the junction unmatched. This CDR3 comprises 16 residues. Looked up from germline, CDR1 is SGHTA and CDR2 is FQGNSA. In TCRdb, the 5' RACE reads were re-called with MiXCR into one record per CDR3 protein. The sample includes some 15,000 distinct CDR3 sequences, approximately 20% seen only once; the top ten take roughly 50%. The sample holds many counts of this clonotype. The antigen is unknown. Points from the study as a whole: Researchers report contracting CD4+ clones mostly in CM and EM, with CD8+ clones in EMRA.

The clonotype comes from an adult woman who had mild COVID-19 (a few samples of this study predate the infection). Cell type and time point are not known. The chain combines TRBV7-2 with TRBJ1-2; 9 positions match TRBD1. Source material: PBMCs or a T cell subset sorted from them (not recorded which). The CDR3 sequence: CASSSRHRGQGYGYTF. CDR3 in DNA: TGTGCCAGCAGCTCGCGGCACAGGGGGCAGGGCTATGGCTACACCTTC.